The sample holds many counts of the clone carrying this TCR beta chain. What it binds is not known. The data are from a study of T cells in Graves' hyperthyroidism and ophthalmopathy. Study overall: Peripheral blood draws took place at initial diagnosis, ahead of any treatment. Findings and limits, study-wide: Within blood appeared most thyroid clonotypes that had expanded above 0.001. Ophthalmopathy onset followed model prediction by a median approximately 7 months.

Trimming cost V 3 bases and J 1 base, with 6 bases left between them. CDR1 ENHRY and CDR2 SYGVKD come from the germline V gene. The CDR3 consists of 13 residues. The TCR beta CDR3 regions underwent amplification using RNA transcripts as the source. First-round RT-PCR targeting the TCR CDR3 was performed with the HTBI primer set. MiXCR was run by TCRdb on the multiplex PCR reads, yielding one entry per CDR3 protein. The data hold around 700,000 distinct CDR3 sequences, with about 19% observed a single time. The clonotype was recovered from a woman in her fifties or sixties with Graves' hyperthyroidism that later progressed to Graves' ophthalmopathy. This chain links TRBV10-3 with TRBJ2-5, with D unclear. Sequencing used blood. The CDR3 nucleotides are TGTGCCATCAGTGAAAGGGCCCAAGAGACCCAGTACTTC. Translated: CAISERAQETQYF.